This T cell receptor beta chain was observed in a study of blood T cells in healthy people across ages. Study-level information: Through template switching, about one barcoded beta molecule was captured per two T cells, as measured in model experiments.

General study findings and limits: Older age coincided with a roughly linear decline in TCR beta diversity per million T cells.

Notes on this clonotype: The antigen remains undetermined.

The CDR3 is made up of 16 amino acids. Germline V CDR1 and CDR2: LNHNV, YYDKDF (reference sequence). The second PCR ran roughly 7 to 12 cycles with a sample-barcoded 5' primer and J-beta primers. Each CDR3 protein gets one entry after TCRdb re-called the 5' RACE reads with MiXCR. The sample lists around 1,000,000 distinct CDR3 sequences, about 23% occurring once. Another study also made use of these data, one on T cells of mothers and their children. That investigation notes: Input to cDNA synthesis comprised all extracted RNA, at a ratio of around 1.4 ug per 15 ul.

The sequencing input was blood. The rearrangement uses TRBV15 and TRBJ2-7; D is ambiguous. TRBJ2-1 explains the end of the DNA better; the J call may be wrong. This TCR came from a girl aged 2-15 years in good health. The CDR3 region is CATSRDGGKMYNEQFF. CDR3 nucleotides: TGTGCCACCAGCAGAGATGGTGGGAAGATGTACAATGAGCAGTTCTTC.